This T cell receptor (beta chain) was captured by sequencing in a study of beta chain features in type 1 diabetes. CDR1 SGHKS and CDR2 YYEKEE come from the germline V gene (reference sequence). The CDR3 runs 15 residues. Trimming cost V 3 bases and J 3 bases; bases outside gene matches: 8. Reverse transcribing all isolated RNA meant expressed TCRB transcripts were sequenced. Generated by immunoSEQ multiplex PCR, the TCRdb table keeps only in-frame clones and is missing some. In the table there are roughly 290,000 clones, 8% of which are singletons. This chain uses TRBV5-5 with TRBJ1-2; 7 bases agree with TRBD1. Sequencing was done on a sample of central memory CD4+ T cells from blood. This receptor was identified in a woman aged 18-29 years in good health. CDR3 in amino acids: CASSSNRGRDYGYTF. CDR3 nucleotides: TGTGCCAGCAGCTCGAACAGGGGCAGGGACTATGGCTACACCTTC.